There are a few counts of the clone carrying this TCR beta chain. What it recognizes is unknown. This record comes from a study of T cells in Graves' hyperthyroidism and ophthalmopathy. V shed 3 bases and J 5 bases; nucleotides not matched to a gene: 8. Germline CDR1 is LNHDA and CDR2 is SQIVND (reference sequence). This CDR3 has 15 amino acids. What was amplified from RNA transcripts were TCR beta CDR3 regions. An initial round of RT-PCR targeting the TCR CDR3 relied on the HTBI primer set. TCRdb redid the calling of the multiplex PCR reads with MiXCR, one entry per CDR3 protein. The data contain fewer than 750,000 distinct CDR3 sequences, approximately 14% of them seen just once; the ten biggest clones take up around 12%. Study outcomes and limitations: Most clonotypes expanded in thyroid above 0.001 were likewise present in blood.

This clonotype was obtained from a woman in her forties or fifties with Graves' ophthalmopathy. The chain carries TRBV19 and TRBJ2-7; 9 nucleotides match TRBD1. Sequencing was performed on blood. The CDR3 DNA is TGTGCCAGTAGTATTTTCGGGACAGGGACCGACGAGCAGTACTTC. It is translated as CASSIFGTGTDEQYF. Based on the CDR3 plus reference TRBV19 and TRBJ2-7, the full variable domain is DGGITQSPKYLFRKEGQNVTLSCEQNLNHDAMYWYRQDPGQGLRLIYYSQIVNDFQKGDIAEGYSVSREKKESFPLTVTSAQKNPTAFYLCASSIFGTGTDEQYFGPGTRLTVT.